The 21 T cell receptor beta chains below come from one sample, sequenced in a study of T cell repertoires in cytomegalovirus infection. TCRdb re-analysed the reads in MiXCR, keeping a single row per CDR3 protein. Of around 140,000 distinct CDR3 sequences listed, under 8.5% are singletons. Sequencing input: PBMCs. The receptor set was obtained from a human donor in good health (CMV status not recorded). Some clones in this sample may be carry-over from other donors' samples.

This clonotype has a count of ten or more. The J gene is TRBJ1-2, the V gene TRBV7-9; the D gene is possibly TRBD1 (6 bases). The CDR3 has 14 amino acids. Trimming shortened V by 5 bases and J by 1 base, and 11 bases separated the two germline ends. Germline V gene lookup returns CDR1 SEHNR and CDR2 FQNEAQ (reference sequence). The CDR3 here is CASSPTGFNYGYTF. The CDR3 nucleotides are TGTGCCAGCAGCCCCACAGGGTTTAACTATGGCTACACCTTC.

This clonotype was detected a few times. An end of the junction does not agree with germline; a read error may underlie this. The CDR3: CASSPAPRTIEGEYEQYF. The CDR3 DNA follows: TGTGCCAGCAGCCCGGCGCCGAGGACGATCGAGGGGGAATACGAGCAGTACTTC. The chain is built from TRBV4-1 and TRBJ2-7, with D maybe TRBD1 (6 bases). Germline-derived CDR1 and CDR2 are MGHRA and YSYEKL. The CDR3 is made up of 18 amino acids.

This clonotype showed up many times. The chain couples TRBV6-6 to TRBJ2-7, with 12 bases fitting TRBD2. J lost 3 bases, V lost 5 bases, and 2 bases had no gene match. CDR1 and CDR2 (germline): MNHNY, SVGAGI (reference sequence). The CDR3 is 14 residues long. As DNA, the CDR3 is TGTGCCAGCAGTCAGACTAGCGGGGGCTACGAGCAGTACTTC. Protein product: CASSQTSGGYEQYF.

This clonotype was counted between two and nine times. V gene TRBV7-6 combines with J gene TRBJ1-1; 8 positions match TRBD1. Germline loops: CDR1 SGHVS, CDR2 FNYEAQ. This CDR3 has 12 residues. The CDR3 protein is CAHRGVNTEAFF. Here the CDR3 DNA reads TGTGCTCACAGGGGGGTGAACACTGAAGCTTTCTTT.

This clonotype was detected a few times. J is TRBJ2-1 and V is TRBV29-1; D not resolved. Germline CDR1 SQVTM, CDR2 ANQGSEA. The CDR3 sequence is 14 residues long. With 5 bases removed from V and 2 bases from J, the gap between germline ends came to 13 bases. The CDR3 nucleotides read TGCAGCGTTTCATTCCACCTAGCCTACAATGAGCAGTTCTTC. Its protein product is CSVSFHLAYNEQFF.

This clonotype has ten or more counts. This chain joins TRBV7-2 and TRBJ1-2; the D gene is possibly TRBD1 (6 bases). Trimming pared 4 bases from V and 3 bases from J, leaving 15 bases between. This CDR3 contains 15 residues. Looked up from germline, CDR1 is SGHTA and CDR2 is FQGNSA. This chain's CDR3 is CASSSTGRGYYGYTF. The CDR3 bases are TGTGCCAGCAGCTCCACAGGGAGGGGATACTATGGCTACACCTTC.

This clonotype appeared a few times. The chain carries TRBV20-1 and TRBJ1-2; 9 positions agree with TRBD1. This CDR3 is 14 amino acids long. Trimming at V came to 0 bases and at J to 11 bases, leaving 10 bases not matched to a gene. Germline V lookup: CDR1 DFQATT, CDR2 SNEGSKA (reference sequence). This CDR3 is CSARDTPGQGMYTF. The CDR3 bases are TGCAGTGCTAGAGATACTCCAGGACAGGGGATGTACACCTTC.

This clonotype was detected ten times or more. CDR3 in amino acids: CASRNSGGTTGELFF. Written as DNA, the CDR3 is TGTGCCAGCAGAAATAGCGGGGGGACTACCGGGGAGCTGTTTTTT. The rearrangement links TRBV12-3 or TRBV12-4 to TRBJ2-2; 10 nucleotides agree with TRBD2. CDR3 length: 15 residues. J gave up 5 bases and V 6 bases, and 6 bases lay outside the gene matches.

This clonotype has a count of ten or more. The genes are TRBV27 and TRBJ2-7; D is uncertain. In germline, CDR1 is MNHEY, CDR2 SMNVEV (reference sequence). The length of the CDR3 is 17 residues. Trimming took off 4 bases at V and 0 bases at J, with 19 bases between the two ends. CDR3 region: CASSSSRFAVSSYEQYF. In nucleotides, the CDR3 is TGTGCCAGCAGTTCCTCCCGTTTCGCGGTTAGCTCCTACGAGCAGTACTTC.

This clonotype showed up just a few times. The V call is TRBV5-1, the J call TRBJ2-1; D perhaps matches TRBD1 (5 bases). Trimming removed 0 bases from V and 6 bases from J, with 16 bases in between. This CDR3 is built from 16 residues. CDR1 is SGHRS, CDR2 YFSETQ, per germline. The CDR3 bases are TGCGCCAGCAGCTTGGCATCCTACAGGCTGGGCAATGAGCAGTTCTTC. It codes for CASSLASYRLGNEQFF.

This clonotype has just a few counts. The chain recombines TRBV9 with TRBJ2-3; 7 nucleotides match TRBD2. The ends lost 0 bases at V and 2 bases at J; junction bases unmatched: 9. Germline V CDR1 and CDR2: SGDLS, YYNGEE. The length of the CDR3 is 17 residues. CDR3 region: CASSVDRRGTHTDTQYF. The CDR3 region has the DNA TGTGCCAGCAGCGTAGATCGGCGGGGGACCCACACAGATACGCAGTATTTT.

This clonotype was recorded many times. The chain recombines TRBV7-2 with TRBJ2-1, with 7 bases lining up with TRBD1. The CDR3 runs 14 residues. CDR1 and CDR2 (germline): SGHTA, FQGNSA. J was trimmed by 9 bases and V by 2 bases; bases with no gene match: 7. In nucleotides, the CDR3 is TGTGCCAGCAGCTTAAACCGACAGGGTCTTGAGCAGTTCTTC. Amino acid sequence: CASSLNRQGLEQFF.

This clonotype was observed many times. J is TRBJ2-5 and V is TRBV4-3; D is unresolved. The CDR3 is 17 residues long. The germline V and J ends were trimmed by 1 base and 6 bases, with 21 bases remaining between them. CDR1 is LGHNA, CDR2 YSLEER, per germline. The CDR3 coding sequence is TGCGCCAGCAGCCAAGGACGGCCGTCCTTAACCGGGCAGACCCAGTACTTC. Its protein is CASSQGRPSLTGQTQYF.

There are many counts of this clonotype. The rearrangement links TRBV10-3 to TRBJ1-1; weak D call: TRBD1 (6 bases). The V and J ends lost 8 bases and 4 bases respectively, with 14 bases between them. CDR3 length: 13 amino acids. Germline V gene lookup returns CDR1 ENHRY and CDR2 SYGVKD. This CDR3 reads CAISDGGLTEAFF. The CDR3 DNA sequence: TGTGCCATCTCCGACGGGGGGCTCACTGAAGCTTTCTTT.

This clonotype was recorded many times. The chain joins TRBV30 to TRBJ2-1; D possibly corresponds to TRBD1 (7 bases). V shed 4 bases and J shed 4 bases, with 14 bases lying between them. The CDR3 consists of 14 residues. In germline, CDR1 is GTSNPN, CDR2 SVGIG (reference sequence). CDR3: CAWKTRTGYNEQFF. As DNA, the CDR3 is TGTGCCTGGAAGACTAGGACAGGTTACAATGAGCAGTTCTTC. Full variable domain (missing parts from reference TRBV30 and TRBJ2-1): SQTIHQWPATLVQPVGSPLSLECTVEGTSNPNLYWYRQAAGRGLQLLFYSVGIGQISSEVPQNLSASRPQDRQFILSSKKLLLSDSGFYLCAWKTRTGYNEQFFGPGTRLTVL.

The V call is TRBV20-1, the J call TRBJ2-3; 9 bases are a match to TRBD2. The trim removed 1 base at V and 4 bases at J, leaving 3 bases unmatched. Germline V lookup: CDR1 DFQATT, CDR2 SNEGSKA (reference sequence). This CDR3 has 14 residues. This CDR3 reads CSARVLAGSDTQYF. As DNA, the CDR3 is TGCAGTGCTAGAGTTCTAGCGGGGTCAGATACGCAGTATTTT.

Concerning this clonotype: A junction end diverges from the germline sequence, so it may reflect a read error. The chain recombines TRBV12-3 or TRBV12-4 with TRBJ1-1, with a weak D call TRBD1 (6 bases). The CDR3 covers 12 residues. The CDR3 sequence: CASSLRGAGALF. Written as DNA, the CDR3 is TGTGCCAGCAGCCTTAGGGGGGCCGGAGCTTTATTT.

The sample holds many counts of this clonotype. The V call is TRBV28, the J call TRBJ2-3; TRBD2 matches 7 bases. V was pared by 2 bases and J by 0 bases, with 2 bases of the junction left unmatched. Germline values: CDR1 MDHEN, CDR2 SYDVKM. The CDR3 runs to 15 residues. CDR3 in amino acids: CASSLSGASTDTQYF. CDR3 nucleotide sequence: TGTGCCAGCAGTTTAAGCGGGGCTAGCACAGATACGCAGTATTTT.

Ten or more counts support this clonotype. This chain connects TRBV29-1 to TRBJ1-1; TRBD1 agrees at 9 bases. From germline, CDR1 is SQVTM and CDR2 ANQGSEA. CDR3 length: 13 amino acids. After removal of 6 bases from V and 7 bases from J, the junction contained 9 bases not matched to a gene. The DNA for the CDR3 is TGCAGCGTAAACAGGGGGCTCGTCGGTGAAGCTTTCTTT. Protein: CSVNRGLVGEAFF.

This clonotype showed up many times. The J gene is TRBJ2-3, the V gene TRBV19; 13 bases map to TRBD2. V lost 11 bases to trimming and J lost 5 bases; unmatched junction nucleotides: 7. The CDR3 consists of 14 residues. Per the germline V gene, CDR1 is LNHDA and CDR2 is SQIVND (reference sequence). The CDR3 reads CASGTSGVEDTQYF. CDR3 DNA sequence: TGTGCCTCCGGGACTAGCGGGGTCGAAGATACGCAGTATTTT.

This clonotype was seen ten or more times. The chain is built from TRBV19 and TRBJ2-6; D ambiguous. Per the germline V gene, CDR1 is LNHDA and CDR2 is SQIVND (reference sequence). This CDR3 has 17 amino acids. Trimming removed 7 bases at V and 0 bases at J, with 16 bases between. DNA for the CDR3: TGTGCCAGTATCGGGCGACTTCGGAGCTCTGGGGCCAACGTCCTGACTTTC. This translates into CASIGRLRSSGANVLTF.